Below are 5 T cell receptor beta chains sequenced from a single sample in a study of T cells after yellow fever vaccination. TCRdb ran MiXCR on the 5' RACE reads and lists one entry per CDR3 protein. The sample shows some 320,000 distinct CDR3 sequences, around 8.6% of them seen only once. Sample: CD4+ T cells sorted from PBMCs, taken 5 days after the yellow fever booster vaccination. These receptors came from a man between 18 and 35 years old who received the YFV17D yellow fever vaccine.

In its sample, this clonotype was seen many times. The V call is TRBV2, the J call TRBJ2-5; D tentatively reads TRBD1 or TRBD2 (5 bases each). CDR1 SNHLY and CDR2 FYNNEI come from the germline V gene. The CDR3 contains 13 residues. Trimming took 3 bases from V and 7 from J, leaving 12 bases between them. Written as DNA, the CDR3 is TGTGCCAGCAGTGACGGGGCGGCGGGGACCCAGTACTTC. Translating it yields CASSDGAAGTQYF. The whole variable domain, remainder taken from reference TRBV2 and TRBJ2-5, is EPEVTQTPSHQVTQMGQEVILRCVPISNHLYFYWYRQILGQKVEFLVSFYNNEISEKSEIFDDQFSVERPDGSNFTLKIRSTKLEDSAMYFCASSDGAAGTQYFGPGTRLLVL.

This clonotype has only a few counts. CDR3 bases: TGTGCCAGCAGCCCCCGAGAGGGGGCCTTCGGCGGGGAGCTGTTTTTT. It encodes CASSPREGAFGGELFF. The gene calls are TRBV12-3 or TRBV12-4 and TRBJ2-2, with 7 bases aligning to TRBD1. J was trimmed by 7 bases and V by 6 bases; bases with no gene match: 14. The CDR3 totals 16 residues.

This clonotype turned up a few times. The gene calls are TRBV7-2 and TRBJ1-2; the match to TRBD1 covers 10 bases. J was trimmed by 8 bases and V by 5 bases; bases with no gene match: 11. This CDR3 is 15 amino acids long. Germline CDR1 SGHTA, CDR2 FQGNSA. CDR3 coding DNA: TGTGCCAGCAGCACCGGGACAGGGGACCGAGTGGGCTACACCTTC. Translating gives CASSTGTGDRVGYTF.

This clonotype was observed a few times. The gene calls are TRBV7-2 and TRBJ2-3; 10 bases are shared with TRBD1. The CDR3 consists of 13 residues. CDR1 is SGHTA and CDR2 is FQGNSA in the germline V gene. V lost 8 bases and J lost 5; bases outside the gene matches: 4. The CDR3 DNA follows: TGTGCCAGCCGGGGGACAGGGGTAGATACGCAGTATTTT. Its protein is CASRGTGVDTQYF.

V is TRBV20-1 and J is TRBJ2-3, with D tentatively TRBD1 (6 bases). Trimming cost V 6 bases and J 6 bases, with 16 bases left between them. The CDR3 contains 13 residues. CDR1 and CDR2 from the germline V gene are DFQATT and SNEGSKA (reference sequence). The CDR3 region is CSAMTGLGDTQYF. The CDR3 DNA sequence: TGCAGTGCCATGACAGGCCTCGGGGATACGCAGTATTTT.